What follows is one T cell receptor (beta chain) and its context. Antigen specificity is unknown. The germline CDR1 and CDR2 sequences are SGDLS and YYNGEE. The ends lost 2 bases at V and 2 bases at J; junction bases unmatched: 7. CDR3 length: 15 residues. The method was immunoSEQ multiplex PCR; TCRdb's version includes in-frame clones alone and lacks a portion of them. The sample comprises about 59,000 clones, about 91% of which are singletons, and approximately 2.4% rests with the top ten. The data belong to a study of a mutant IDH1 vaccine in newly diagnosed glioma. Study background: Sex among treated patients split about 62% male, roughly 40% female; mean age was roughly 40 years. Former treatment meant radiotherapy, temozolomide, or both; the majority had gotten both.

The time point denotes: baseline, week 1 (first vaccination visit). The treatment denotes: pre-vaccination baseline after standard-of-care therapy. Study-wide results and limits: Among top peripheral T cell clonotypes, changes seemed unrelated to pseudoprogression. It was about 94% of patients that developed vaccine-induced immune responses.

This sequence originates from a man aged 45 to 65 with glioma. This specimen consisted of PBMCs, obtained from a glioma patient treated with radiotherapy, temozolomide or both. The chain combines TRBV9 with TRBJ2-7; 7 bases match TRBD1. The CDR3 DNA is TGTGCCAGCAGCGTTACCGGGACAGCCACCTACGAGCAGTACTTC. It yields the protein CASSVTGTATYEQYF.